This TCR beta chain was captured in a study of blood T cell repertoires in COVID-19. Study information: Sample material is recorded as cDNA or gDNA derived from T cells, B-cell-depleted T cells, or PBMCs.

As processed by the authors: Reference gene primer amplification in the assay estimated nucleated cell counts. The table came from immunoSEQ multiplex PCR; TCRdb's copy has only in-frame clones and leaves some out. The D gene and trimming were derived from the DNA, and the V and J assignments and clone size from that table. The sample has over 200,000 clones, approximately 87% seen once. Trimming pared 7 bases from V and 1 base from J, leaving 8 bases between. The CDR3 is 12 amino acids. In germline, CDR1 is SGHRS, CDR2 YFSETQ. The chain couples TRBV5-1 to TRBJ1-1; D remains unclear. The sequence was obtained from a woman in her 70s with active or convalescent COVID-19. The specimen sequenced was peripheral blood. Here the CDR3 DNA reads TGCGCCAGCCAACAGCAGAACACTGAAGCTTTCTTT. It specifies CASQQQNTEAFF.